This TCR beta chain was sequenced in a study of T cell changes during pregnancy in multiple sclerosis. Produced via immunoSEQ multiplex PCR; TCRdb's table is partial and in-frame only. The sample has tens of thousands of clones, 85% to 95% seen once. Germline assignment: CDR1 ENHRY and CDR2 SYGVKD. The CDR3 runs 13 residues. V dropped 7 bases and J dropped 7 bases, with 13 bases sitting between them. This material consisted of CD4+ T cells from peripheral blood mononuclear cells, taken in the second trimester of pregnancy. This rearrangement joins TRBV10-3 to TRBJ2-2; possibly TRBD2 for D (5 bases). The sequence derives from a female donor with multiple sclerosis, enrolled in a pregnancy study. The chain's CDR3 is CAITGLGGGELFF. The CDR3 DNA sequence: TGTGCCATCACCGGACTGGGCGGCGGGGAGCTGTTTTTT.